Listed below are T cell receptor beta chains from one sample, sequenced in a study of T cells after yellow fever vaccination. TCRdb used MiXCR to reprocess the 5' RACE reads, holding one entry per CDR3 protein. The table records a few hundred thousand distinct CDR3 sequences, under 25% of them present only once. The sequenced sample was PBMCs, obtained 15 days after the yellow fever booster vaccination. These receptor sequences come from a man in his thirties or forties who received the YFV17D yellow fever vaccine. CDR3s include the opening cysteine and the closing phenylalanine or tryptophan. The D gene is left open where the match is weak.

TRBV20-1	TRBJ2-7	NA	CSASSDSGQFEQYF
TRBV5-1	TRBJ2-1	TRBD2	CASSFGRLTSGRSYNEQFF
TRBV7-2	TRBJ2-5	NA	CASSLGTSGTQYF
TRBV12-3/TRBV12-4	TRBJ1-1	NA	CASSYGPVGRAGSEAFF
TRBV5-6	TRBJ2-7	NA	CASSLADVGAEQYF
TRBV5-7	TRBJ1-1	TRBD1	CASSFSYGLGQGETEAFF
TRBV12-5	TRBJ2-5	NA	CASGSIGGAVQETQYF
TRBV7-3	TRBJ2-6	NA	CASSLYGANVLTF
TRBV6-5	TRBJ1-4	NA	CASSYSYRATNEKLFF
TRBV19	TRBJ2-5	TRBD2	CASSTNGRLYNLGTQYF
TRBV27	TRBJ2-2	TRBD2	CASSKSGGGGRLIGELFF
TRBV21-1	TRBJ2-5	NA	CASSKGEMWTQETQYF
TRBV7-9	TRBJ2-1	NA	CASSLALTRTYNEQFF
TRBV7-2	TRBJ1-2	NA	CASTTGPRATF
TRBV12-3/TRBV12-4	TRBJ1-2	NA	CASSPEVAVYYGYTF
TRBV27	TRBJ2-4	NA	CASSLLGFSNIQYF
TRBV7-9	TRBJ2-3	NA	CASSSGGIDRDTQYF
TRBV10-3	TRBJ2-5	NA	CAISGTGSRPEETQYF
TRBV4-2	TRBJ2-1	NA	CASSQGGHVDEQFF
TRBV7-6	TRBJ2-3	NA	CASSLGGSGADTQYF
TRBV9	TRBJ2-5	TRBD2	CASSSLAGTETQYF
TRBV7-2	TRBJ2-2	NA	CASSNRDTYTGELFF
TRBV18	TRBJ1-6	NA	CASSPGQRNSPLHF
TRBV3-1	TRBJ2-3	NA	CASSSSSFTDTQYF
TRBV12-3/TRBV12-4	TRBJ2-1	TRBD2	CASASGRQFF
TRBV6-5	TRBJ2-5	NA	CASSYPGRQETQYF
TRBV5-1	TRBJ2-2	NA	CASSLEDGVTAGELFF
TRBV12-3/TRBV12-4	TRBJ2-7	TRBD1	CASRPPVRTGRNEQYF
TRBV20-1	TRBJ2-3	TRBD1	CSAGTGRLADTQYF
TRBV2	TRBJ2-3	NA	CASSEADYTDTQYF
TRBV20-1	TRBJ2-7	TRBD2	CSANKGLAPEQYF
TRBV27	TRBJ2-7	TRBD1	CASSLKTGLTSYEQYF
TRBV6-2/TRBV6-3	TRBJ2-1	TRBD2	CASSKLAGAHNEQFF
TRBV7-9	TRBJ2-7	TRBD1	CATEGENRGPNSYEQYF
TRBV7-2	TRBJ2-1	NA	CASSQQTTTYNEQFF
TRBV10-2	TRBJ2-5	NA	CASNSPERETQYF
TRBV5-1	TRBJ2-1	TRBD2	CASSSGRNEQFF
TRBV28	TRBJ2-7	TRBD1	CASSLAPFKDRDHEQYF
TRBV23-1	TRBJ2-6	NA	CASRPAAPGSRSGANVLTF
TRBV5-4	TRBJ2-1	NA	CASSQTGLDNNEQFF
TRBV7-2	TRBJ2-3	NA	CASSLPGESADTQYF
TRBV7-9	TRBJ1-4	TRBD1	CASSSHRGTNEKLFF
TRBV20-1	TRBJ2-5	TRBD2	CSAKPLAGAQETQYF
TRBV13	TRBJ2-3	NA	CASSLSIRADTQYF
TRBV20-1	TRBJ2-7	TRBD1	CSARDLGTGEREQYF
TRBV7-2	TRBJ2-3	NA	CASSLGVGSTDTQYF
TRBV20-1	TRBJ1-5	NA	CSARDQTGRGSNQPQHF
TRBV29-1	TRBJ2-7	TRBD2	CSAGGGRETYEQYF
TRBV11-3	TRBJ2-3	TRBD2	CASSSGAGTSGIGTQYF
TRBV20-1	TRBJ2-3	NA	CSARDFLRNTDTQYF
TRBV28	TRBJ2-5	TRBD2	CASSSSGSLLETQYF
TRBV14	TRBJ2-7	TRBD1	CASSPQGALGEQYF
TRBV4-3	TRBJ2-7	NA	CASSLDGQAVFYEQYF